Sequencing of this T cell receptor beta chain was carried out in a study of blood T cell repertoires in COVID-19. How the authors handled the data: Reference gene primer amplification gave estimated nucleated cell counts. Profiled with immunoSEQ multiplex PCR; TCRdb holds only in-frame clones, not every one. The V and J calls and clone size come from that table; D and trimming were worked out from the DNA. The sample carries roughly 400,000 clones, around 91% recorded once. The CDR3 sequence is 18 residues long. Germline trimming cut 4 bases from V and 1 base from J; bases unmatched to any gene: 11. Germline V CDR1 and CDR2: MDHEN, SYDVKM.

Sequencing was done on a sample of PBMCs or T cells enriched from blood (not recorded which). V usage is TRBV28 and J usage is TRBJ2-4; 9 nucleotides agree with TRBD2. The sequence was obtained from a man in his thirties or forties who had recovered from COVID-19. The CDR3 nucleotides are TGTGCCAGCAGTTCGTTAAGCGCGGGAGGGCTTGCCAAAAACATTCAGTACTTC. Protein product: CASSSLSAGGLAKNIQYF.